One sample yielded the 7 T cell receptor beta chains listed below, sequenced in a study of T cell changes during pregnancy in multiple sclerosis. Data came from immunoSEQ multiplex PCR; TCRdb stores just in-frame clones and leaves some out. The data contain approximately 34,000 clones, 92% of them singletons. Here the sequenced sample was CD4+ T cells from peripheral blood mononuclear cells, taken after pregnancy. The source is a female donor with multiple sclerosis, enrolled in a pregnancy study.

The chain uses TRBV4-1 and TRBJ2-1, with D perhaps matching TRBD2 (6 bases). Between the trimmed V and J ends, which lost 3 bases and 3 bases, there was a span of 18 bases. The V gene's germline CDR1 is MGHRA and CDR2 YSYEKL. The CDR3 length is 17 residues. CDR3 loop: CASSHRNLATDYNEQFF. The CDR3 nucleotides are TGCGCCAGCAGCCACCGAAACCTAGCGACGGACTACAATGAGCAGTTCTTC.

The chain combines TRBV10-3 with TRBJ2-2; D ambiguous. Germline V gives CDR1 ENHRY, CDR2 SYGVKD. CDR3 length: 14 amino acids. V lost 0 bases and J 3 bases, leaving 5 bases between the germline ends. CDR3 region: CAISESGYTGELFF. CDR3 in DNA: TGTGCCATCAGTGAGTCCGGGTACACCGGGGAGCTGTTTTTT.

The V call is TRBV4-2, the J call TRBJ2-2; 8 bases agree with TRBD1. This CDR3 is built from 15 residues. V lost 5 bases and J lost 6; bases outside the gene matches: 8. Germline lookup yields CDR1 LGHNA and CDR2 YNFKEQ. CDR3 sequence reads: CASSSGGIESGELFF. The CDR3 region has the DNA TGTGCCAGCAGCTCAGGGGGCATCGAATCCGGGGAGCTGTTTTTT.

V is TRBV7-2 and J is TRBJ2-7; a weak D match, TRBD1 (6 bases). Trimming stripped 5 bases from V and 3 bases from J, with 8 bases between. Germline CDR1 is SGHTA and CDR2 is FQGNSA. This CDR3 has 12 amino acids. The CDR3, as DNA: TGTGCCAGCAGCCAACAGGGCTACGAGCAGTACTTC. It yields the protein CASSQQGYEQYF.

The chain carries TRBV4-3 and TRBJ2-1; no clear D. The germline CDR1 and CDR2 sequences are LGHNA and YSLEER. The V and J ends lost 3 bases and 7 bases respectively, with 10 bases between them. The CDR3 has 13 residues. This CDR3 is CASSHMRRNEQFF. Here the CDR3 DNA reads TGCGCCAGCAGCCATATGCGCCGAAATGAGCAGTTCTTC.

The chain is built from TRBV7-3 and TRBJ2-2, with D maybe TRBD1 (5 bases). This CDR3 is 16 amino acids long. Trimming cost V 2 bases and J 0 bases, with 10 bases left between them. From germline, CDR1 is SGHTA and CDR2 FQGTGA. CDR3 in amino acids: CASSLQGSANTGELFF. For the CDR3, the DNA is TGTGCCAGCAGCTTACAGGGCAGCGCGAACACCGGGGAGCTGTTTTTT.

The V and J genes are TRBV11-2 and TRBJ1-2; 11 nucleotides align to TRBD1. Germline V gene sequence: CDR1 SGHAT, CDR2 FQNNGV. The CDR3 has 15 residues. V was pared by 1 base and J by 8 bases, with 6 bases of the junction left unmatched. CDR3 loop: CASSLGGQGARGYTF. CDR3 nucleotide sequence: TGTGCCAGCAGCTTAGGTGGACAGGGGGCTCGAGGCTACACCTTC.